A selection of T cell receptor beta chains follows, all from one sample in a study of cytomegalovirus exposure and HLA in healthy donors. The data were produced by immunoSEQ multiplex PCR, yet TCRdb's version contains in-frame clones alone and is incomplete. The data show fewer than 200,000 clones, 80% seen once. The sample consisted of PBMCs. The receptors originated from a woman aged 45-65 years in good health and CMV-seronegative. Both conserved end residues are part of each CDR3. The D gene is left open where the match is weak. A row's size may be missing; if present it is once, few, many or a size class.

TRBJ2-1 | . | . | TRBV5-1 | CASSPGLSSYNEQFF | TGCGCCAGCAGCCCGGGACTGAGCTCCTACAATGAGCAGTTCTTC
TRBJ1-1 | . | . | TRBV7-8 | CASSLGREATEAFF | TGTGCCAGCAGCTTAGGCAGGGAGGCCACTGAAGCTTTCTTT
TRBJ1-1 | few | TRBD1 | TRBV6-5 | CASSYLTGITEAFF | TGTGCCAGCAGTTACCTGACAGGGATTACTGAAGCTTTCTTT
TRBJ1-5 | . | . | TRBV28 | CASSFRGESNQPQHF | TGTGCCAGCAGTTTCCGGGGAGAGAGCAATCAGCCCCAGCATTTT
TRBJ2-1 | once | . | TRBV7-9 | CASSSRRETDNEQFF | TGTGCCAGCAGCTCCAGACGGGAGACGGACAATGAGCAGTTCTTC
TRBJ2-5 | . | TRBD1 | TRBV9 | CASSGGQSEAQYF | TGTGCCAGCAGCGGGGGACAGTCTGAAGCCCAGTACTTC
TRBJ2-2 | . | . | TRBV27 | CASMILRSGDTGELFF | TGTGCCAGCATGATCCTAAGAAGCGGAGACACCGGGGAGCTGTTTTTT
TRBJ2-1 | . | . | TRBV5-4 | CASSLDPGVSYNEQFF | TGTGCCAGCAGTTTGGATCCAGGGGTTTCCTACAATGAGCAGTTCTTC
TRBJ2-7 | once | TRBD1 | TRBV7-9 | CASHGTSTGDWEQYF | TGTGCCAGCCATGGGACCTCGACAGGGGACTGGGAGCAGTACTTC
TRBJ2-7 | . | . | TRBV4-1 | CASRATGTLYEQYF | TGCGCCAGCAGGGCGACAGGTACCCTCTACGAGCAGTACTTC
TRBJ2-1 | . | . | TRBV7-9 | CSSSLVRGEQFF | TGTTCCAGCAGCTTAGTACGGGGTGAGCAGTTCTTC
TRBJ1-1 | . | . | TRBV5-1 | CASSQSTGNTEAFF | TGCGCCAGCAGCCAATCGACAGGGAACACTGAAGCTTTCTTT
TRBJ2-1 | . | TRBD2 | TRBV7-9 | CASSAVGGRALEQFF | TGTGCCAGCAGCGCCGTTGGCGGGAGGGCCCTTGAGCAGTTCTTC
TRBJ1-1 | . | TRBD1 | TRBV4-3 | CASSHREGQGRAFF | TGCGCCAGCAGCCATAGGGAGGGACAGGGACGAGCTTTCTTT
TRBJ1-2 | . | . | TRBV28 | CASSLQGYGYTF | TGTGCCAGCAGTTTACAGGGCTATGGCTACACCTTC
TRBJ1-4 | . | TRBD1 | TRBV7-9 | CASSSGTGLVGTTNEKLFF | TGTGCCAGCAGCTCGGGGACAGGCCTAGTCGGGACAACTAATGAAAAACTGTTTTTT
TRBJ2-5 | . | TRBD2 | TRBV5-1 | CASRRSGGQETQYF | TGCGCCAGCAGACGGAGCGGGGGGCAAGAGACCCAGTACTTC
TRBJ1-2 | once | TRBD1 | TRBV5-4 | CASSPTPGQGVSNYGYTF | TGTGCCAGCAGCCCAACACCGGGACAGGGGGTATCTAACTATGGCTACACCTTC
TRBJ1-4 | . | . | TRBV6-5 | CASGRGAEIKLFF | TGTGCCAGCGGGAGGGGCGCGGAGATAAAACTGTTTTTT
TRBJ2-7 | . | TRBD1 | TRBV7-6 | CASSPGTGVIWEQYF | TGTGCCAGCAGCCCTGGGACAGGGGTAATATGGGAGCAGTACTTC
TRBJ2-7 | . | . | TRBV7-9 | CASSLDSSYPYEQYF | TGTGCCAGCAGCTTAGATTCATCTTACCCCTACGAGCAGTACTTC
TRBJ1-1 | few | . | TRBV27 | CASGQGLGNTEAFF | TGTGCCAGTGGGCAGGGATTGGGGAACACTGAAGCTTTCTTT
TRBJ2-3 | . | . | TRBV5-4 | CASSLGLARQDTQYF | TGTGCCAGCAGCTTGGGTCTAGCAAGACAAGATACGCAGTATTTT
TRBJ2-7 | . | . | TRBV7-2 | CASSPTRINYEQYF | TGTGCCAGCAGCCCAACCAGAATTAATTACGAGCAGTACTTC
TRBJ2-7 | . | . | TRBV20-1 | CSAPSPHEQYF | TGCAGTGCTCCCTCCCCCCACGAGCAGTACTTC
TRBJ1-1 | . | . | TRBV28 | CASSPPGFEAFF | TGTGCCAGCAGTCCCCCGGGGTTTGAAGCTTTCTTT
TRBJ2-3 | few | . | TRBV7-6 | CASSPGQSTDTQYF | TGTGCCAGCAGCCCTGGACAGTCCACAGATACGCAGTATTTT
TRBJ2-7 | . | . | TRBV5-6 | CASSLGQAYYEQYF | TGTGCCAGCAGCTTGGGACAGGCTTACTACGAGCAGTACTTC
TRBJ2-3 | . | . | TRBV7-2 | CASSLATTSTDTQYF | TGTGCCAGCAGCTTAGCTACTACTAGCACAGATACGCAGTATTTT
TRBJ1-2 | . | . | TRBV7-2 | CASSPRTQRDGYTF | TGTGCCAGCAGCCCTCGGACCCAGCGGGATGGCTACACCTTC
TRBJ2-7 | few | . | TRBV2 | CASRTHEYEQYF | TGTGCCAGCAGAACCCATGAGTACGAGCAGTACTTC
TRBJ2-7 | . | TRBD1 | TRBV5-6 | CASSLEQGVYSYEQYF | TGTGCCAGCAGCTTGGAACAGGGGGTATACTCCTACGAGCAGTACTTC
TRBJ2-7 | . | TRBD1 | TRBV7-2 | CASSYTVGTGGLAEQYF | TGTGCCAGCAGCTACACCGTGGGGACAGGGGGTCTTGCCGAGCAGTACTTC
TRBJ1-2 | . | . | TRBV6-5 | CASSYLGGRRYGYTF | TGTGCCAGCAGTTATTTAGGAGGCAGACGATACGGCTACACCTTC
TRBJ2-7 | once | TRBD2 | TRBV7-9 | CASSLVAGTLYEQYF | TGTGCCAGCAGCTTAGTAGCGGGGACCCTCTACGAGCAGTACTTC
TRBJ2-7 | . | . | TRBV10-3 | CAISESGDRHYEQYF | TGTGCCATCAGTGAGTCGGGTGACAGACACTACGAGCAGTACTTC
TRBJ2-3 | . | . | TRBV7-7 | CASSLAPASTDTQYF | TGTGCTAGCAGCTTAGCGCCAGCGAGTACAGATACGCAGTATTTT
TRBJ2-7 | . | TRBD2 | TRBV5-4 | CASSLWLAGGNEQYF | TGTGCCAGCAGCTTGTGGCTAGCGGGAGGGAACGAGCAGTACTTC
TRBJ2-5 | . | . | TRBV6-1 | CASSEQEGGGGETQYF | TGTGCCAGCAGTGAACAAGAGGGAGGTGGCGGAGAGACCCAGTACTTC
TRBJ2-1 | . | . | TRBV7-6 | CASSLARGRAEQFF | TGTGCCAGCAGCTTAGCGCGGGGGCGAGCTGAGCAGTTCTTC
TRBJ2-6 | . | . | TRBV5-8 | CASTVIYPGASGANVLTF | TGTGCCAGTACAGTCATTTACCCAGGGGCCTCTGGGGCCAACGTCCTGACTTTC
TRBJ1-1 | . | TRBD1 | TRBV19 | CASKTQGASEAFF | TGTGCCAGTAAAACACAGGGGGCGAGTGAAGCTTTCTTT
TRBJ1-6 | . | . | TRBV2 | CASSEYSSYNSPLHF | TGTGCCAGCAGTGAATACAGCTCCTATAATTCACCCCTCCACTTT
TRBJ1-4 | . | TRBD1 | TRBV7-2 | CASSPRDSREKLFF | TGTGCCAGCAGCCCCCGGGACAGCCGAGAAAAACTGTTTTTT
TRBJ1-2 | . | . | TRBV30 | CAWSVERSYGYTF | TGTGCCTGGAGTGTAGAGAGGTCCTATGGCTACACCTTC
TRBJ1-2 | once | TRBD1 | TRBV19 | CASSIPTGAHSNYGYTF | TGTGCCAGTAGTATACCGACAGGGGCTCATTCTAACTATGGCTACACCTTC
TRBJ2-5 | . | TRBD1 | TRBV7-3 | CASSDGGQGLQETQYF | TGTGCCAGCAGCGACGGGGGACAGGGCCTCCAAGAGACCCAGTACTTC
TRBJ2-3 | . | TRBD2 | TRBV18 | CASSPAGTNTDTQYF | TGTGCCAGCTCACCAGCCGGGACTAACACAGATACGCAGTATTTT
TRBJ2-7 | few | . | TRBV28 | CASSPPPGISYEQYF | TGTGCCAGCAGTCCGCCGCCAGGGATTTCCTACGAGCAGTACTTC
TRBJ2-6 | . | . | TRBV30 | CAWSSGAGANVLTF | TGTGCCTGGAGTTCAGGGGCCGGGGCCAACGTCCTGACTTTC
TRBJ2-2 | . | TRBD1 | TRBV19 | CASNRGTGELFF | TGTGCCAGTAACAGGGGGACCGGGGAGCTGTTTTTT
TRBJ1-1 | . | TRBD1 | TRBV5-4 | CASSAGTGRTEAFF | TGTGCCAGCAGCGCGGGGACAGGGAGAACTGAAGCTTTCTTT
TRBJ2-4 | . | . | TRBV2 | CASSETRLVGKNIQYF | TGTGCCAGCAGTGAAACTCGACTAGTAGGCAAAAACATTCAGTACTTC